In its sample, the clone carrying this T cell receptor (beta chain) was seen a few times. Its specificity is unknown. This sample is part of a study of CD8+CD57+ T cells in acquired aplastic anemia. Overall study context: Sorted CD4+ and CD8+ cells yielded about 3.1 ug of DNA on average.

Previously, flow cytometry had revealed CD8+CD57+ cell expansion in the patients chosen for sequencing. The patients all had a severe acquired aplastic anemia diagnosis. The template used for profiling TCR beta VDJ and CDR3 was genomic DNA. MiXCR, run by TCRdb on the reads, gives a single entry per CDR3 protein. The repertoire includes approximately 470,000 distinct CDR3 sequences, about a third of them detected once, and less than 1% sits in the top ten. In germline, CDR1 is SGHRS, CDR2 YFSETQ. Trimming stripped 4 bases from V and 10 bases from J, with 14 bases between. The CDR3 is made up of 12 amino acids. The study's findings and limits: Overlap between patients and controls comprised 25 to 30 CD8+ CDR3 sequences. Patient and control CD8+ Simpson's diversity was not significantly different.

Sample: sorted CD4+, CD8+, or CD8+CD57+ T cells (not recorded which) from PBMCs. The TCR comes from a human donor with aplastic anemia. The V call is TRBV5-1, the J call TRBJ1-1, with D hard to call. The CDR3, as DNA: TGCGCCAGCAGCCCCCCCGGGGTGGTAGCTTTCTTT. It codes for CASSPPGVVAFF.